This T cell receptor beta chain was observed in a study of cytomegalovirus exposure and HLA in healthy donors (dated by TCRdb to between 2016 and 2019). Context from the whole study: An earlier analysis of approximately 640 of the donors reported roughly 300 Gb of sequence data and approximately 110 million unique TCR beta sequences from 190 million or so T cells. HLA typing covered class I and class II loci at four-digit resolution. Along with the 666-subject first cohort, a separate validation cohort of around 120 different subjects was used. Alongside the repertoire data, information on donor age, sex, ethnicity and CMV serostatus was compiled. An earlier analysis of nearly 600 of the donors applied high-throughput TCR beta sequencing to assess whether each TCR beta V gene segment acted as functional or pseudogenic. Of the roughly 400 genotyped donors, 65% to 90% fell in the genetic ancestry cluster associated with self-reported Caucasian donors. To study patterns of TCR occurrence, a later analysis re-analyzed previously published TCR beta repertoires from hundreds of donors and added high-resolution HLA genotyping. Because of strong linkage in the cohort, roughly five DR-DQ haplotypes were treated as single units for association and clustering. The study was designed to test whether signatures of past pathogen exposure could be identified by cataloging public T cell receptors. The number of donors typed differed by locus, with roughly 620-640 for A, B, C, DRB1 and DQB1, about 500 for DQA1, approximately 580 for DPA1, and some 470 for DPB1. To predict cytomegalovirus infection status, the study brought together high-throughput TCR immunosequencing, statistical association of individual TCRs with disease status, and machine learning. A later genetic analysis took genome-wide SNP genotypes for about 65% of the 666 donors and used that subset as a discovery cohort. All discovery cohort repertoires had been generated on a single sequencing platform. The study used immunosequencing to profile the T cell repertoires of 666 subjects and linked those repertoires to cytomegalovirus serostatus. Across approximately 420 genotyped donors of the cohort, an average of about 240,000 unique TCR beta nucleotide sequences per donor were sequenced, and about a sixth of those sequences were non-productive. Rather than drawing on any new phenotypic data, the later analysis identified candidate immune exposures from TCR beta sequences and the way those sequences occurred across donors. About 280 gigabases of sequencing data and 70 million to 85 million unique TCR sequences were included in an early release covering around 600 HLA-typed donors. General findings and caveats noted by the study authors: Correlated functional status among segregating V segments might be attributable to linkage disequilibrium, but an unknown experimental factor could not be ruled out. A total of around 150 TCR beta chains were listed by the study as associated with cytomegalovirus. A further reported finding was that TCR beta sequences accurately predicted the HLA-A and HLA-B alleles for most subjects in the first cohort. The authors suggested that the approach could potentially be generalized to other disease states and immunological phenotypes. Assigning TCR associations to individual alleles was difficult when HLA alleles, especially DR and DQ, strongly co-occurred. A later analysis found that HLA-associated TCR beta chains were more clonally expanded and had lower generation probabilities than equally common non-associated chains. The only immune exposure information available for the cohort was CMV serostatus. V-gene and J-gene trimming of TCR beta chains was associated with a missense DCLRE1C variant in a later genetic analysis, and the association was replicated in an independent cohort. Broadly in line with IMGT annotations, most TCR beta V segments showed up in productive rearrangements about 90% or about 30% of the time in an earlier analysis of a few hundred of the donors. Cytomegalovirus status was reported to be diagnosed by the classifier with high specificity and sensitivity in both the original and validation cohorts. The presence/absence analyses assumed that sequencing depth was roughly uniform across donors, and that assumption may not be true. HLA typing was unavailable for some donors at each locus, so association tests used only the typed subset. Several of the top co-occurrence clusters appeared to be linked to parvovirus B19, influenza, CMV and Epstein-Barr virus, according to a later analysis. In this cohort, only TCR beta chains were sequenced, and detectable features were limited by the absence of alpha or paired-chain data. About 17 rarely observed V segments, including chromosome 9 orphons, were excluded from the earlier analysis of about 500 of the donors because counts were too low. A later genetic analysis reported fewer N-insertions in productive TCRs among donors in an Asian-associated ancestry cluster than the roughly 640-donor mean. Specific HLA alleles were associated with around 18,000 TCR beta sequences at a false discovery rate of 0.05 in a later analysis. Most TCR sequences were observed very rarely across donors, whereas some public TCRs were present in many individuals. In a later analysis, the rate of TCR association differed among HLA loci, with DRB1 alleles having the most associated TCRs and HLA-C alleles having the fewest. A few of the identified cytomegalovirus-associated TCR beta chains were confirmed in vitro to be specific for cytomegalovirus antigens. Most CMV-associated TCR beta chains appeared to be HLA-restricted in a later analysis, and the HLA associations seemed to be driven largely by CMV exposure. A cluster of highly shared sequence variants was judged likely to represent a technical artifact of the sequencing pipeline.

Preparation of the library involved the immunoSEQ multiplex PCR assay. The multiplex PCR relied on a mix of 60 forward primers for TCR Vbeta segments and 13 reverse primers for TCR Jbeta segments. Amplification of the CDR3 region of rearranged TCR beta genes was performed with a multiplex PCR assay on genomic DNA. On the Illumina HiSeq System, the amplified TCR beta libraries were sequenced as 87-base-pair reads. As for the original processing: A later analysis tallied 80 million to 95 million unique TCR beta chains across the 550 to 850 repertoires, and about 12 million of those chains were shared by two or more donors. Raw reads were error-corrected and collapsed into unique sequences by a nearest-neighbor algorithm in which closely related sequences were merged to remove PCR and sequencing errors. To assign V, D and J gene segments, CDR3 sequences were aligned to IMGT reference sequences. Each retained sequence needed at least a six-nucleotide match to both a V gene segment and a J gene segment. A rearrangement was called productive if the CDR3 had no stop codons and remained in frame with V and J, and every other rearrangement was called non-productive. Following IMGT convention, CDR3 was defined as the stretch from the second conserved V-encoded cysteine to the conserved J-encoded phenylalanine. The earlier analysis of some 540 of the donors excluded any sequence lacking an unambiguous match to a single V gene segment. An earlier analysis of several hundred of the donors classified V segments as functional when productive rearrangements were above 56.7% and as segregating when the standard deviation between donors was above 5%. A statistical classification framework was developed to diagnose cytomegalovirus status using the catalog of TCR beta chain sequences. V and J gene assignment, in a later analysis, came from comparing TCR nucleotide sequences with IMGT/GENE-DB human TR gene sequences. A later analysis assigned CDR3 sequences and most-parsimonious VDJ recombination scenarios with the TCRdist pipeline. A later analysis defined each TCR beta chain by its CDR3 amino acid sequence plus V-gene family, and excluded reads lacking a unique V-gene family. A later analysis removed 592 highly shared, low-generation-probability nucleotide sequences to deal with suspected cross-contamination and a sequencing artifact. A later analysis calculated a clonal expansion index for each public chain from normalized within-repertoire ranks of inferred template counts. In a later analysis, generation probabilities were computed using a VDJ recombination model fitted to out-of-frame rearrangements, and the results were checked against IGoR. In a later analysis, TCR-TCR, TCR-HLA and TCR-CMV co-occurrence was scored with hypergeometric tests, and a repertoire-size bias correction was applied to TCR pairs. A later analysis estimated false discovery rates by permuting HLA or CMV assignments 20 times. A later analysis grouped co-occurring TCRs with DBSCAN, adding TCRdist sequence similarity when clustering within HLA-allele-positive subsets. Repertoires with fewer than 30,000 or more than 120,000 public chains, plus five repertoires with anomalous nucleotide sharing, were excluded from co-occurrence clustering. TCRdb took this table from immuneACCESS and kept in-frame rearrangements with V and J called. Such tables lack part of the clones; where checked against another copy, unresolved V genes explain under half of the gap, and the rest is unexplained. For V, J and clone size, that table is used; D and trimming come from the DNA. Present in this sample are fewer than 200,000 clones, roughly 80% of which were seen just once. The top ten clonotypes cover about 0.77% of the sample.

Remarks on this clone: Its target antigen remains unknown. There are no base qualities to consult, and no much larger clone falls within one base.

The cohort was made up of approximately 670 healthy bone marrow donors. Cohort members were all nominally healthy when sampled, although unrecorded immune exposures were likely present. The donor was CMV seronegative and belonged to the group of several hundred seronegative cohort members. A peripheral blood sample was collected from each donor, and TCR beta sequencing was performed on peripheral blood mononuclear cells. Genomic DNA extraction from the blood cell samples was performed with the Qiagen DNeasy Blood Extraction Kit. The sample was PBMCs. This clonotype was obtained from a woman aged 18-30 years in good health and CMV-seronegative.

The DNA sequence is TGTGCCAGCAGCTATCATCCCGGACGTTCGGGGGGGGCCAACGTCCTGACTTTC. Translated, it reads CASSYHPGRSGGANVLTF. The chain is assembled from TRBV7-9 and TRBJ2-6; tentative D gene TRBD2, with 5 bases matching. For CDR1 and CDR2, the germline V gene (reference sequence) lists SEHNR and FQNEAQ. From the cysteine up to the phenylalanine, the CDR3 has a length of 18 residues. Just CDR3 DNA is preserved here, 54 bases in frame from base 1. V and J lose 4 bases and 4 bases, and a span of 20 bases separates them.